The rows below give T cell receptor beta chains drawn from one sample of a study of T cell responses to AZD1222 COVID-19 vaccine. TCRdb keeps only in-frame clones here, not all; method: immunoSEQ multiplex PCR. The data show approximately 64,000 clones, around 83% seen once. The source material was peripheral blood, sampled on day 0 of AZD1222 vaccination. These receptors all come from an adult in good health. CDR3s include the opening cysteine and the closing phenylalanine or tryptophan. A D gene is named only where the DNA matches it firmly.

V	D	J	CDR3
TRBV24-1	TRBD2	TRBJ2-3	CATSDFTGGRTDTQYF
TRBV28	TRBD1	TRBJ1-2	CASSSMTGAGYTF
TRBV19	TRBD1	TRBJ1-5	CASSTGQGWGQPQHF
TRBV27	.	TRBJ1-6	CASSTLSYNSPLHF
TRBV6-5	.	TRBJ1-2	CASSWVGNGYGYTF
TRBV28	.	TRBJ2-7	CASSLGPGGRSSYEQYF
TRBV6-5	.	TRBJ2-7	CASSYSGFSSSYEQYF
TRBV10-1	.	TRBJ2-1	CASSRQTGEQFF
TRBV2	.	TRBJ1-2	CASSGSQGIYALFGYTF
TRBV5-4	TRBD1	TRBJ1-2	CASTLPGQGFGYTF
TRBV6-4	.	TRBJ2-3	CASSENERDTQYF
TRBV6-6	.	TRBJ1-1	CASEGGVGTEAFF
TRBV7-6	.	TRBJ1-4	CASSLWGEAVEKLFF
TRBV7-2	.	TRBJ1-1	CASSLQAGDTEAFF
TRBV3-1/TRBV3-2	.	TRBJ1-2	CASSPSHWAALSTF
TRBV27	.	TRBJ2-7	CASSFWPASYEQYF
TRBV3-1/TRBV3-2	.	TRBJ1-1	CASSHSAKAFF